These 30 T cell receptor beta chains share one sample of origin, sequenced in a study of CD8 T cells in ankylosing spondylitis. The antigens for these receptors are not known. Study-level findings and limits: Among TCR beta sequences, a motif of roughly 8 highly homologous variants appeared characteristic of ankylosing spondylitis blood.

TCRdb reprocessed the 5' RACE reads via MiXCR and lists one record per CDR3 protein. The data show around 390,000 distinct CDR3 sequences, about a fifth seen once. Input material: blood, either unsorted or a sorted T cell fraction (not recorded which). The source of these receptors is a male donor with ankylosing spondylitis.

The genes are TRBV20-1 and TRBJ2-3, with 8 bases matching TRBD2. CDR3 length equals 16 residues. The germline V gene encodes CDR1 DFQATT and CDR2 SNEGSKA (reference sequence). The trim removed 7 bases at V and 1 base at J, leaving 13 bases unmatched. CDR3 DNA sequence: TGCAGTGTCCTCCAGCGGGAGACCTCCCGCACAGATACGCAGTATTTT. Protein product: CSVLQRETSRTDTQYF.

This clonotype was seen only a few times. This sequence joins TRBV5-5 and TRBJ1-1; possibly TRBD1 for D (5 bases). CDR3 length equals 14 residues. V was trimmed by 2 bases and J by 8 bases, leaving 16 bases between them. Germline CDR1 and CDR2: SGHKS and YYEKEE (reference sequence). The CDR3 sequence: CASSFSALPGEAFF. The CDR3 nucleotides read TGTGCCAGCAGCTTCTCGGCCCTGCCAGGGGAAGCTTTCTTT. The full variable domain, with the rest looked up from reference TRBV5-5 and TRBJ1-1, is DAGVTQSPTHLIKTRGQQVTLRCSPISGHKSVSWYQQVLGQGPQFIFQYYEKEERGRGNFPDRFSARQFPNYSSELNVNALLLGDSALYLCASSFSALPGEAFFGQGTRLTVV.

The chain combines TRBV7-9 with TRBJ2-7; tentative D call: TRBD2 (6 bases). V lost 5 bases and J lost 1, with 15 bases in between. Germline V gene data show CDR1 as SEHNR and CDR2 as FQNEAQ (reference sequence). CDR3 size: 15 residues. For the CDR3, the DNA is TGTGCCAGCAGCCCGGGAGCGGGCGAATCCTACGAGCAGTACTTC. It encodes CASSPGAGESYEQYF.

This chain links TRBV6-1 with TRBJ2-7, with 7 positions matching TRBD1. The CDR3 sequence is 15 residues long. The V gene's germline CDR1 is MNHNS and CDR2 SASEGT. V dropped 1 base and J dropped 1; count of bases not matched to a gene: 4. CDR3 region: CASSEVRGRSYEQYF. CDR3 in DNA: TGTGCCAGCAGTGAAGTAAGGGGGCGATCCTACGAGCAGTACTTC.

This clonotype was seen a handful of times. This sequence joins TRBV20-1 and TRBJ2-5; the D is unclear. Germline assignment: CDR1 DFQATT and CDR2 SNEGSKA (reference sequence). The V end lost 6 bases, the J end lost 0 bases, and 14 bases lay between the germline ends. The CDR3 consists of 14 residues. CDR3 in DNA: TGCAGTGCGACCCCTCCGGTGTACCAAGAGACCCAGTACTTC. As protein: CSATPPVYQETQYF.

CDR3: CASSSPPPGSSYEQYF. CDR3 coding DNA: TGTGCCAGCAGTTCTCCCCCCCCGGGAAGCTCCTACGAGCAGTACTTC. The chain is built from TRBV12-3 or TRBV12-4 and TRBJ2-7; D possibly corresponds to TRBD2 (5 bases). The CDR3 is made up of 16 amino acids. V gave up 4 bases and J gave up 0 bases, with 16 bases separating them.

The V and J genes are TRBV18 and TRBJ1-6; unclear D gene. There are 13 residues in the CDR3. The germline CDR1 and CDR2 sequences are KGHSH and LQKENI. Trimming removed 4 bases at V and 7 bases at J, with 8 bases between. CDR3 sequence (DNA): TGTGCCAGCTCACGCGAGTGGAATTCACCCCTCCACTTT. Translated: CASSREWNSPLHF.

This clonotype was detected ten times or more. This chain uses TRBV5-1 with TRBJ1-5; no clear D gene. Between the trimmed V and J ends, which lost 0 bases and 5 bases, there was a span of 12 bases. The germline V gene has CDR1 SGHRS and CDR2 YFSETQ. The CDR3 length is 15 residues. CDR3 residues: CASSLGAGGDQPQHF. The DNA of the CDR3 is TGCGCCAGCAGCTTGGGGGCTGGAGGCGATCAGCCCCAGCATTTT.

This clonotype was seen a few times. The germline gene is not matched at one end of the junction; a read error may be the cause. The V gene is TRBV24-1, the J gene TRBJ2-1; 10 bases line up with TRBD2. The CDR3 is 18 residues long. Germline V gene data show CDR1 as KGHDR and CDR2 as SFDVKD. The CDR3 loop is CATSDPSKLAGSSNEQFF. The CDR3 nucleotides are TGTGCCACCAGTGATCCCTCCAAACTAGCGGGATCCTCCAATGAGCAGTTCTTC.

The V call is TRBV4-2, the J call TRBJ2-7; D is unresolved. Per the germline V gene, CDR1 is LGHNA and CDR2 is YNFKEQ. The CDR3 has 13 amino acids. V was pared by 0 bases and J by 2 bases, with 5 bases between. The CDR3 nucleotides are TGTGCCAGCAGCCAAGATAGGACCTACGAGCAGTACTTC. Translated: CASSQDRTYEQYF.

This chain connects TRBV5-1 to TRBJ2-1, with 7 bases fitting TRBD2. V lost 4 bases and J lost 3; bases outside the gene matches: 10. This CDR3 region has 16 residues. Germline CDR1 is SGHRS and CDR2 is YFSETQ. CDR3 in amino acids: CASSLPTLAGYNEQFF. CDR3 in DNA: TGCGCCAGCAGCCTCCCCACGTTAGCGGGCTACAATGAGCAGTTCTTC.

This clonotype was detected only a few times. The rearrangement links TRBV2 to TRBJ2-3; D is ambiguous. This CDR3 is 12 amino acids long. The germline V gene has CDR1 SNHLY and CDR2 FYNNEI. V was pared by 6 bases and J by 3 bases, with 7 bases between. CDR3 DNA sequence: TGTGCCAGCAGAAGGAATACAGATACGCAGTATTTT. Residues: CASRRNTDTQYF.

The rearrangement joins TRBV13 to TRBJ2-5; D not resolved. This CDR3 has 12 amino acids. CDR1 PRHDT and CDR2 FYEKMQ come from the germline V gene (reference sequence). Trimming took off 5 bases at V and 4 bases at J, with 8 bases between the two ends. CDR3 protein: CASSGVTETQYF. The CDR3 nucleotides read TGTGCCAGCAGCGGGGTCACAGAGACCCAGTACTTC.

The chain has TRBV5-5 and TRBJ1-1; 8 nucleotides match TRBD1. V was clipped by 6 bases and J by 1 base; unmatched bases: 8. The germline gives CDR1 SGHKS, CDR2 YYEKEE (reference sequence). CDR3 length: 15 residues. CDR3 nucleotides: TGTGCCAGCAACCAATTCGGGACAGGGAACACTGAAGCTTTCTTT. It specifies CASNQFGTGNTEAFF.

The rearrangement uses TRBV10-3 and TRBJ1-5; D possibly corresponds to TRBD1 (6 bases). Trimming stripped 3 bases from V and 6 bases from J, with 18 bases between. The CDR3 length is 16 residues. The germline V gene has CDR1 ENHRY and CDR2 SYGVKD. In DNA, the CDR3 is TGTGCCATCAGTGAAACGGTGGGGGGCGACTTTCAGCCCCAGCATTTT. Protein: CAISETVGGDFQPQHF.

The gene calls are TRBV5-1 and TRBJ2-2; TRBD1 matches 8 bases. The length of the CDR3 is 15 residues. Germline V CDR1 and CDR2: SGHRS, YFSETQ. With 4 bases clipped from V and 5 bases from J, the junction kept 7 bases outside the gene matches. The CDR3 here is CASSLLGQATGELFF. The CDR3 DNA reads as TGCGCCAGCAGCCTACTGGGACAGGCAACCGGGGAGCTGTTTTTT. The full variable domain, with the rest looked up from reference TRBV5-1 and TRBJ2-2, is KAGVTQTPRYLIKTRGQQVTLSCSPISGHRSVSWYQQTPGQGLQFLFEYFSETQRNKGNFPGRFSGRQFSNSRSEMNVSTLELGDSALYLCASSLLGQATGELFFGEGSRLTVL.

This clonotype was counted a few times. The CDR3 nucleotides are TGTGCCAGCAGCCTCCTAACAGGGACCTCCGGGGAGCTGTTTTTT. Encoded protein: CASSLLTGTSGELFF. The chain is built from TRBV14 and TRBJ2-2; D possibly corresponds to TRBD1 (6 bases). The ends were cut back, 4 bases at V and 6 bases at J, with 15 bases in the middle. The CDR3 is 15 amino acids. The germline V gene encodes CDR1 SGHDN and CDR2 FVKESK.

This clonotype was picked up a small number of times. One end of the junction fails to match germline, which may point to a read error. The chain uses TRBV5-1 and TRBJ2-2, with TRBD2 as a possible D gene (5 bases). From germline, CDR1 is SGHRS and CDR2 YFSETQ. CDR3 length: 14 amino acids. The CDR3: CASSFHSDTGELVF. The DNA of the CDR3 is TGCGCCAGCAGCTTTCACTCGGATACCGGGGAGCTGGTTTTT. Based on the CDR3 plus reference TRBV5-1 and TRBJ2-2, the full variable domain is KAGVTQTPRYLIKTRGQQVTLSCSPISGHRSVSWYQQTPGQGLQFLFEYFSETQRNKGNFPGRFSGRQFSNSRSEMNVSTLELGDSALYLCASSFHSDTGELVFGEGSRLTVL.

This clonotype was counted ten times or more. The rearrangement uses TRBV29-1 and TRBJ1-1; no clear D gene. V was shortened by 8 bases and J by 1 base, with 20 bases between the two germline ends. The CDR3 has 15 amino acids. The germline gives CDR1 SQVTM, CDR2 ANQGSEA. CDR3 residues: CSLSWRGSGNTEAFF. For the CDR3, the DNA is TGCAGCCTTTCGTGGCGAGGCTCGGGGAACACTGAAGCTTTCTTT.

This clonotype came up a few times. This CDR3 is CASSIRDGKNTEAFF. The CDR3 DNA reads TGCGCCAGCAGCATCCGGGACGGAAAGAACACTGAAGCTTTCTTT. The chain carries TRBV5-1 and TRBJ1-1; a possible D gene is TRBD1 (5 bases). The CDR3 extends over 15 amino acids. Germline V CDR1 and CDR2: SGHRS, YFSETQ. V dropped 4 bases and J dropped 1 base, with 14 bases sitting between them.

There are a few counts of this clonotype. The J gene is TRBJ2-6, the V gene TRBV5-1, with D uncertain. This CDR3 region has 14 residues. From germline, CDR1 is SGHRS and CDR2 YFSETQ. Trimming removed 3 bases at V and 4 bases at J, with 8 bases between. The CDR3 loop is CASSSVVGANVLTF. DNA for the CDR3: TGCGCCAGCAGCTCGGTCGTGGGGGCCAACGTCCTGACTTTC.

The chain carries TRBV5-6 and TRBJ2-3; D remains unclear. Germline-derived CDR1 and CDR2 are SGHDT and YYEEEE. V lost 1 base to trimming and J lost 6 bases, with 9 bases between them. The CDR3 covers 13 residues. The CDR3 sequence: CASSLLEMDTQYF. CDR3 bases: TGTGCCAGCAGCTTGTTAGAGATGGATACGCAGTATTTT.

In this sample, this clonotype turned up a few times. The V call is TRBV5-1, the J call TRBJ2-7; TRBD1 agrees at 10 bases. Germline CDR1 and CDR2: SGHRS and YFSETQ. Losses at the gene ends were 2 bases for V and 6 bases for J; bases not matched to a gene: 8. The CDR3 consists of 15 residues. For the CDR3, the DNA is TGCGCCAGCAGCTTAAACCGGGACAGGGGCTCCGAGCAGTACTTC. Translated, it gives CASSLNRDRGSEQYF.

This clonotype showed up just once. The chain is built from TRBV7-7 and TRBJ2-5; TRBD1 matches at 7 bases. Looked up from germline, CDR1 is SSHAT and CDR2 is FNYEAQ (reference sequence). Trimming removed 4 bases from V and 5 bases from J; junction bases left unmatched: 4. The CDR3 spans 13 residues. CDR3 residues: CASSSDRDETQYF. CDR3 DNA sequence: TGTGCCAGCAGCTCCGACAGGGACGAGACCCAGTACTTC.

This clonotype was counted a few times. This chain uses TRBV5-6 with TRBJ1-1; D is perhaps TRBD1 (6 bases). Germline V CDR1 and CDR2: SGHDT, YYEEEE. This CDR3 has 17 residues. The V gene lost 0 bases and the J gene lost 1 base, with 16 bases spanning the gap. CDR3 residues: CASSLVTGRAWNTEAFF. CDR3 sequence (DNA): TGTGCCAGCAGCTTGGTGACAGGCCGCGCGTGGAACACTGAAGCTTTCTTT.

This clonotype has a handful of counts. The genes are TRBV7-8 and TRBJ1-1, with D possibly TRBD1 on 5 matching bases. Germline CDR1 and CDR2: SGHVS and FQNEAQ. Trimming took 3 bases from V and 1 from J, leaving 9 bases between them. This CDR3 spans 14 amino acids. The CDR3 region is CASSFRDRNTEAFF. The DNA for the CDR3 is TGTGCCAGCAGCTTTCGGGACCGGAACACTGAAGCTTTCTTT.

This clonotype was seen a handful of times. The chain joins TRBV24-1 to TRBJ2-1; D is undetermined. The germline CDR1 and CDR2 sequences are KGHDR and SFDVKD. CDR3 length: 13 residues. V lost 5 bases and J 5 bases, leaving 9 bases between the germline ends. The CDR3 DNA reads as TGTGCCACCAGTGGCGGACGACACAATGAGCAGTTCTTC. This codes for CATSGGRHNEQFF.

This chain joins TRBV12-3 or TRBV12-4 and TRBJ1-2, with TRBD1 identical over 7 bases. This CDR3 has 15 amino acids. The trim removed 6 bases at V and 4 bases at J, leaving 11 bases unmatched. The CDR3 region is CASSVRDRTLYGYTF. CDR3 DNA: TGTGCCAGCAGCGTAAGGGACAGAACCCTCTATGGCTACACCTTC.

The chain links TRBV28 to TRBJ1-5; D perhaps matches TRBD1 (6 bases). Germline CDR1 MDHEN, CDR2 SYDVKM. The CDR3 runs to 15 residues. The V gene lost 2 bases and the J gene lost 5 bases, with 13 bases spanning the gap. CDR3 sequence reads: CASSLPGTRDQPQHF. For the CDR3, the DNA is TGTGCCAGCAGTTTACCCGGGACAAGGGATCAGCCCCAGCATTTT. Using reference TRBV28 and TRBJ1-5 for the parts outside the CDR3, the full variable domain is DVKVTQSSRYLVKRTGEKVFLECVQDMDHENMFWYRQDPGLGLRLIYFSYDVKMKEKGDIPEGYSVSREKKERFSLILESASTNQTSMYLCASSLPGTRDQPQHFGDGTRLSIL.

This clonotype was seen ten or more times. The J gene is TRBJ2-1, the V gene TRBV6-5; 12 bases line up with TRBD2. The length of the CDR3 is 16 residues. V shed 4 bases and J 1 base; nucleotides not matched to a gene: 2. In germline, CDR1 is MNHEY, CDR2 SVGAGI. CDR3 sequence reads: CASSSTSGRSYNEQFF. The DNA for the CDR3 is TGTGCCAGCAGTTCCACTAGCGGGAGGTCCTACAATGAGCAGTTCTTC.